This TCR beta chain was identified in a study of blood T cell repertoires in COVID-19. Turning to the study itself: COVID-19 samples, acute and convalescent, were from the United States, Italy and Spain. PBMCs, B-cell-depleted T cells, or T cells were the source of the cDNA or gDNA that made up the material.

This CDR3 is 15 amino acids long. Germline-derived CDR1 and CDR2 are ENHRY and SYGVKD. V gave up 4 bases and J gave up 5 bases; unmatched junction bases: 6. The method was immunoSEQ multiplex PCR; TCRdb's version includes in-frame clones alone and lacks a portion of them. The sample has around 40,000 clones, approximately 84% seen once. The chain links TRBV10-3 to TRBJ2-1; TRBD2 matches 9 bases. The specimen was peripheral blood. The sequence came from a human donor in a cohort sampled during active COVID-19. CDR3 coding DNA: TGTGCCATCAGTGTGAGCGGGGGGACTGACAATGAGCAGTTCTTC. Protein: CAISVSGGTDNEQFF.